This T cell receptor beta chain was recorded in a study of neurological immune-mediated disorders (dated by TCRdb to about 2019). For the study in its entirety: Using UMI-based sequencing, the study compared peripheral blood TCR-beta repertoires from patients with HTLV-I-associated myelopathy (HAM/TSP), patients with multiple sclerosis, and healthy controls. The 90 to 110 TCR-beta libraries covered PBMC samples along with longitudinal samples, technical triplicates, and paired sorted CD4+ and CD8+ T-cell subsets. Of the 70 or so subjects in the cohort, approximately 15 were HAM/TSP patients, roughly 34 were multiple sclerosis patients, and around 20 were healthy controls. Study-level results and caveats: Expanded clones from different subjects shared no identical CDR3 amino acid sequences, which suggests that TCR-beta repertoires were private in all groups. TCR clonal expansion was highest in HAM/TSP patients and lowest in MS patients, with MS patients falling below even healthy controls.

This clonotype was seen many times. The specificity of this receptor is unknown. No qualities accompany the bases; no much larger clone lies one base away. To synthesize cDNA, template-switch 5'RACE was performed with a primer carrying a 10-nucleotide random unique molecular identifier so that each TCR transcript was tagged. Each sequencing run produced over 190 million TCR-beta sequences covering 15-18 subjects. The RNeasy kit was used to extract total RNA. Using the KAPA Real-time Library Amplification kit, TCR-beta VDJ regions were amplified with primers for the TCR constant region and the 5'RACE anchor. Sample indexes and Illumina adaptors were added in a first PCR, and a second PCR then increased library yield. After Ampure bead purification, the roughly 650 bp TCR product was size-selected on a 2% E-gel SizeSelection system. Before pooling, library quality was assessed on a Bioanalyzer, concentration was determined with Qubit, and library quantification was performed with the Kapa Library Quantification kit. An Illumina HiSeq 2500 was used to sequence the libraries paired-end at 2 x 150 bp. To increase sequence diversity, about 25-31% phiX was spiked into each library pool. The authors processed their data as follows. Quality-filtered reads were processed with the UMI-based MiGEC pipeline, and over 90% of raw TCR sequences were removed by the MiGEC pipeline during error correction. VDJ genes were aligned to IMGT germline references, and each clonotype was defined by a unique CDR3 amino acid sequence together with V-J genes. VDJtools evaluated clonal expansion, Shannon diversity and CDR3 relatedness (CalcPairwiseDistances, ClusterSamples); CLCbio workbench built phylogenetic trees. A clone was classed as expanded if it had 8 or more unique UMIs, a cutoff based on coefficient-of-variation modelling across technical triplicates. Using fastp trimming at Q25 and MiXCR clonotype assembly, TCRdb reanalyzed the public sequencing data and kept in-frame beta chains. Records with the same CDR3 protein are collapsed into one entry carrying the most frequent genes and DNA. TCRdb's processing, not the authors', yielded these V and J calls. This sample comprises tens of thousands of distinct CDR3 sequences, roughly 18% of them detected only once. The top ten clonotypes cover 15% of the sample.

The healthy controls were volunteers from a blood bank in Maryland, USA. For unsorted PBMC libraries, 2 million PBMCs were used after storage in RNAlater at -80 degrees C until RNA extraction. Peripheral blood underwent Ficoll-Hypaque density gradient centrifugation to isolate PBMCs, which were then cryopreserved in liquid nitrogen. Per the germline V gene, MNHEY is the CDR1 and SVGAGI is the CDR2. Spanning cysteine to phenylalanine, the CDR3 consists of 12 amino acids. Left in the record is the CDR3 DNA by itself, 36 bases read in frame from the first base. V sheds 2 bases and J sheds 4 bases, leaving 5 bases between their ends.

The TCR was taken from a middle-aged woman in good health. The chain is assembled from TRBV6-5 and TRBJ1-2; no D segment can be confidently identified. Sequences were obtained from PBMCs. The sequenced DNA: TGTGCCAGCAGTTACGCGGGCTATGGCTACACCTTC. It translates to CASSYAGYGYTF.